One and the same sample provided the 24 T cell receptor beta chains below, sequenced in a study of cytomegalovirus exposure and HLA in healthy donors (dated by TCRdb to the late 2010s). The protocol used for the library was the immunoSEQ multiplex PCR assay. For the multiplex PCR, a mixture combining 60 forward primers for TCR Vbeta segments and 13 reverse primers for TCR Jbeta segments was used. Here the immuneACCESS table is served through TCRdb, limited to in-frame sequences with V and J called. Missing clones are a known gap in these copies; in checked studies unresolved V genes cover under half, and the rest lacks a known reason. Present in this sample are around 150,000 clones, about 81% of which were seen just once. Roughly 3% of the sample is held by the ten biggest clonotypes. The sequenced sample consisted of PBMCs. These TCRs come from a woman in her 50s in good health and CMV-seropositive.

The rearrangement joins TRBV11-2 to TRBJ1-5, with 9 nucleotides matching TRBD1. Trimming cost V 1 base and J 5 bases; bases outside gene matches: 9. Germline V gene sequence: CDR1 SGHAT, CDR2 FQNNGV. The CDR3 is 17 residues long. CDR3 sequence reads: CASSLGTRDRVDQPQHF. CDR3 DNA: TGTGCCAGCAGCTTAGGGACCCGGGACAGGGTTGATCAGCCCCAGCATTTT.

The sample holds one count of this clone. The chain uses TRBV19 and TRBJ2-1; D call uncertain. CDR3 size: 13 residues. The germline V gene has CDR1 LNHDA and CDR2 SQIVND (reference sequence). V was clipped by 4 bases and J by 6 bases, with 10 bases between them. The CDR3 DNA reads TGTGCCAGTAGTACTGATTTCGGCAATGAGCAGTTCTTC. It translates to CASSTDFGNEQFF.

V and J are TRBV12-5 and TRBJ2-1; the D gene is possibly TRBD1 (6 bases). The CDR3 covers 13 residues. Trimming removed 6 bases from V and 4 bases from J, with 10 bases in between. In germline, CDR1 is LGHNT, CDR2 FRNRAP. DNA for the CDR3: TGTGCTAGTGGCTGGACAGAATACAATGAGCAGTTCTTC. This translates into CASGWTEYNEQFF.

This clone was counted between two and nine times. V is TRBV18 and J is TRBJ1-2; the D gene is possibly TRBD1 (6 bases). CDR1 is KGHSH and CDR2 is LQKENI in the germline V gene. This CDR3 contains 12 residues. V lost 5 bases to trimming and J lost 8 bases, with 12 bases between them. The CDR3 bases are TGTGCCAGCTCAGCCAACAGGGACGGCTACACCTTC. Translation: CASSANRDGYTF.

This chain uses TRBV9 with TRBJ2-1; 7 bases align to TRBD1. J lost 6 bases, V lost 0 bases, and 12 bases had no gene match. Per the germline V gene, CDR1 is SGDLS and CDR2 is YYNGEE. The CDR3 is 17 amino acids. CDR3: CASSVVGDDRAGNEQFF. As DNA, the CDR3 is TGTGCCAGCAGCGTAGTCGGGGACGACAGGGCAGGCAATGAGCAGTTCTTC.

The CDR3: CASSLSTSGGEKLFF. The CDR3 DNA reads TGTGCCAGCAGCTTAAGTACCTCGGGAGGGGAAAAACTGTTTTTT. The chain is built from TRBV5-4 and TRBJ1-4; D is unclear. In germline, CDR1 is SGHNT, CDR2 YYREEE (reference sequence). Trimming shortened V by 2 bases and J by 8 bases, and 16 bases separated the two germline ends. The CDR3 is 15 amino acids.

The rearrangement uses TRBV20-1 and TRBJ1-2; tentative D call: TRBD1 (6 bases). Trimming left V 6 bases short and J 7 bases short, with 9 bases between. The CDR3 length is 10 residues. The germline V gene encodes CDR1 DFQATT and CDR2 SNEGSKA (reference sequence). CDR3 in amino acids: CSAGRGGYTF. CDR3 in DNA: TGCAGTGCAGGCAGGGGTGGCTACACCTTC.

J is TRBJ1-4 and V is TRBV4-1; D might be TRBD1 (6 bases). The CDR3 has 16 residues. V gave up 4 bases and J gave up 0 bases, with 12 bases separating them. CDR1 MGHRA and CDR2 YSYEKL come from the germline V gene. The CDR3 region is CASSPTAGATNEKLFF. The CDR3 DNA sequence: TGCGCCAGCAGCCCTACCGCAGGGGCAACTAATGAAAAACTGTTTTTT.

J is TRBJ2-7 and V is TRBV19; 10 nucleotides line up with TRBD1. This CDR3 spans 14 amino acids. The trim removed 10 bases at V and 0 bases at J, leaving 6 bases unmatched. Germline V gives CDR1 LNHDA, CDR2 SQIVND (reference sequence). CDR3 DNA sequence: TGTGCCACCTCGGACAGGGGGGGCTCCTACGAGCAGTACTTC. Protein sequence: CATSDRGGSYEQYF.

This clone was observed a handful of times. The rearrangement links TRBV2 to TRBJ2-7; D uncertain. CDR3 length: 11 amino acids. Germline V gene sequence: CDR1 SNHLY, CDR2 FYNNEI. Trimming stripped 7 bases from V and 6 bases from J, with 10 bases between. CDR3 bases: TGTGCCAGCAACAGAGACGGCGAGCAGTACTTC. Its protein is CASNRDGEQYF.

This chain uses TRBV11-2 with TRBJ2-7; the match to TRBD1 covers 8 bases. The J segment lost 0 bases and the V segment lost 6 bases, leaving 4 bases of the junction unmatched. The CDR3 sequence is 14 residues long. Germline CDR1 is SGHAT and CDR2 is FQNNGV. Written as DNA, the CDR3 is TGTGCCAGCAGTCGCGACAGGGGCTCCTACGAGCAGTACTTC. The encoded protein is CASSRDRGSYEQYF.

The table lists this clone with many counts. This rearrangement joins TRBV4-1 to TRBJ2-5; tentatively, D is TRBD2 (7 bases). Trimming left V 5 bases short and J 5 bases short, with 12 bases between. Germline V lookup: CDR1 MGHRA, CDR2 YSYEKL. CDR3 size: 13 residues. CDR3 nucleotide sequence: TGCGCCAGCAGCGAAGGGGGGGGTGAGACCCAGTACTTC. Its protein product is CASSEGGGETQYF.

V is TRBV19 and J is TRBJ1-5; 10 nucleotides agree with TRBD1. There are 18 residues in the CDR3. With 0 bases clipped from V and 0 bases from J, the junction kept 5 bases outside the gene matches. CDR1 LNHDA and CDR2 SQIVND come from the germline V gene (reference sequence). The CDR3 DNA is TGTGCCAGTAGTATAGACGGGACAGGGGCATATAGCAATCAGCCCCAGCATTTT. Its translation: CASSIDGTGAYSNQPQHF.

The chain joins TRBV2 to TRBJ1-5; D might be TRBD1 (6 bases). CDR3 length: 16 amino acids. With 0 bases removed from V and 7 bases from J, the gap between germline ends came to 16 bases. CDR1 is SNHLY, CDR2 FYNNEI, per germline. CDR3 sequence reads: CASSEALRGGGQPQHF. CDR3 nucleotides: TGTGCCAGCAGTGAAGCGCTACGGGGGGGCGGACAGCCCCAGCATTTT.

CDR3 sequence reads: CASSQTLTGYVGYTF. The CDR3 DNA is TGTGCCAGCAGTCAGACCCTTACAGGGTATGTTGGCTACACCTTC. V gene TRBV6-1 combines with J gene TRBJ1-2; D is perhaps TRBD1 (6 bases). The CDR3 runs to 15 residues. The V end was cut by 5 bases, the J end by 7 bases, with 20 bases between. Germline loops: CDR1 MNHNS, CDR2 SASEGT.

This chain joins TRBV6-5 and TRBJ1-2; tentatively, D is TRBD1 (5 bases). V lost 5 bases and J 0 bases, leaving 10 bases between the germline ends. The germline V gene has CDR1 MNHEY and CDR2 SVGAGI. This CDR3 spans 14 amino acids. Here the CDR3 DNA reads TGTGCCAGCAGTGAACAGGCTTCTAACTATGGCTACACCTTC. Encoded protein: CASSEQASNYGYTF.

The chain joins TRBV7-9 to TRBJ1-1; 8 nucleotides line up with TRBD1. The V gene's germline CDR1 is SEHNR and CDR2 FQNEAQ (reference sequence). V lost 5 bases to trimming and J lost 3 bases; unmatched junction nucleotides: 5. The CDR3 contains 14 residues. The chain's CDR3 is CASSRAGGYTEAFF. The DNA for the CDR3 is TGTGCCAGCAGCCGTGCAGGGGGCTACACTGAAGCTTTCTTT.

The V call is TRBV9, the J call TRBJ1-3; D perhaps matches TRBD1 (5 bases). Trimming pared 2 bases from V and 2 bases from J, leaving 11 bases between. The germline CDR1 and CDR2 sequences are SGDLS and YYNGEE. The CDR3 loop spans 15 amino acids. In DNA, the CDR3 is TGTGCCAGCAGCGTCCAGTCAGGGCCTGGAAACACCATATATTTT. Amino acid sequence: CASSVQSGPGNTIYF.

The chain links TRBV5-1 to TRBJ1-6; no reliable D call. V was clipped by 1 base and J by 0 bases, with 17 bases between them. In germline, CDR1 is SGHRS, CDR2 YFSETQ. The CDR3 sequence is 19 residues long. CDR3 region: CASSLRVNDGGSYNSPLHF. As DNA, the CDR3 is TGCGCCAGCAGCTTGAGGGTTAACGACGGAGGCTCCTATAATTCACCCCTCCACTTT.

A single count supports this clone. The CDR3 reads CASSKGQGNAYEQYF. DNA of the CDR3: TGTGCCAGCAGCAAAGGACAGGGGAATGCCTACGAGCAGTACTTC. The chain is built from TRBV6-1 and TRBJ2-7; 9 positions agree with TRBD1. The CDR3 contains 15 residues. After removal of 6 bases from V and 2 bases from J, the junction contained 8 bases not matched to a gene. CDR1 MNHNS and CDR2 SASEGT come from the germline V gene.

The CDR3 DNA reads TGTGCCAGCACAGGGGGCTGGACTGAAGCTTTCTTT. Amino acid sequence: CASTGGWTEAFF. This chain links TRBV19 with TRBJ1-1; TRBD1 matches 9 bases. This CDR3 spans 12 amino acids. The V gene end was trimmed by 9 bases and the J gene end by 5 bases; junction bases not matched to a gene: 4. Germline lookup yields CDR1 LNHDA and CDR2 SQIVND (reference sequence). Full variable domain (missing parts from reference TRBV19 and TRBJ1-1): DGGITQSPKYLFRKEGQNVTLSCEQNLNHDAMYWYRQDPGQGLRLIYYSQIVNDFQKGDIAEGYSVSREKKESFPLTVTSAQKNPTAFYLCASTGGWTEAFFGQGTRLTVV.

The DNA for the CDR3 is TGCAGTGCTAGAGATCTCCGGTTTGAGTACTTC. Translating gives CSARDLRFEYF. This chain uses TRBV20-1 with TRBJ2-7; D not resolved. This CDR3 is built from 11 residues. V gave up 0 bases and J gave up 11 bases, with 11 bases separating them. CDR1 and CDR2 (germline): DFQATT, SNEGSKA (reference sequence).

The V call is TRBV7-9, the J call TRBJ2-7; possibly TRBD1 for D (5 bases). V lost 4 bases and J lost 0, with 19 bases in between. This CDR3 has 17 residues. The germline gives CDR1 SEHNR, CDR2 FQNEAQ (reference sequence). The CDR3 region is CASSSRLGAHSSYEQYF. The CDR3 DNA reads as TGTGCCAGCAGCTCAAGGTTAGGGGCCCACAGCTCCTACGAGCAGTACTTC.

This chain links TRBV6-1 with TRBJ1-5; a possible D gene is TRBD1 (6 bases). V dropped 6 bases and J dropped 3 bases, with 9 bases sitting between them. CDR3 length: 13 amino acids. Germline CDR1 and CDR2: MNHNS and SASEGT. CDR3: CASSGQNNQPQHF. Here the CDR3 DNA reads TGTGCCAGCAGCGGACAGAACAATCAGCCCCAGCATTTT.